The clone carrying this T cell receptor (beta chain) was seen only once. The sample comes from a study of blood T cells in healthy people across ages. The second PCR ran about 7 to 12 cycles with a sample-barcoded 5' primer and J-beta primers. One entry per CDR3 protein results from TCRdb running MiXCR on the 5' RACE reads. The table includes fewer than 900,000 distinct CDR3 sequences, over 45% detected once. V was pared by 3 bases and J by 5 bases, with 19 bases between. In germline, CDR1 is DFQATT, CDR2 SNEGSKA (reference sequence). CDR3 length: 15 residues. The sequenced sample consisted of blood. The chain is built from TRBV20-1 and TRBJ1-1, with D possibly being TRBD1 (5 bases). This sequence was found in a woman aged 60-75 years in good health. CDR3 nucleotides: TGCAGTGCTAGCCCCATGGGAGGGGCAGGTACTGAAGCTTTCTTT. Encoded protein: CSASPMGGAGTEAFF.